The 12 T cell receptor beta chains below were found in one sample sequenced in a study of blood T cell repertoires in COVID-19. Some clones are missing from TCRdb's copy, which holds only in-frame ones; the method was immunoSEQ multiplex PCR. The sample lists roughly 260,000 clones, about 91% seen once, with 2% to 3% in the top ten. The sample taken for sequencing was peripheral blood. The receptors here all came from a person between 18 and 35 years old with COVID-19, enrolled during active disease.

The chain has TRBV7-9 and TRBJ2-5; weak D call: TRBD2 (6 bases). This CDR3 comprises 16 residues. The V gene lost 2 bases and the J gene lost 3 bases, with 16 bases spanning the gap. The germline V gene encodes CDR1 SEHNR and CDR2 FQNEAQ (reference sequence). This chain's CDR3 is CASSLLGLGGKETQYF. As DNA, the CDR3 is TGTGCCAGCAGCTTACTCGGCCTCGGAGGGAAAGAGACCCAGTACTTC.

This sequence joins TRBV19 and TRBJ1-2; TRBD1 matches at 8 bases. The germline CDR1 and CDR2 sequences are LNHDA and SQIVND (reference sequence). The CDR3 has 13 residues. The V segment lost 9 bases and the J segment 4 bases; nucleotides outside the gene matches: 7. As DNA, the CDR3 is TGTGCCAGCGGACAGGGTGGACCCTATGGCTACACCTTC. It yields the protein CASGQGGPYGYTF.

The J gene is TRBJ1-5, the V gene TRBV3-1 (or the pseudogene TRBV3-2), with unresolved D. This CDR3 region has 15 residues. With 4 bases removed from V and 0 bases from J, the gap between germline ends came to 10 bases. Per germline, CDR1 LGHDT and CDR2 YNNKEL (reference sequence). CDR3 sequence reads: CASSRDPVSNQPQHF. CDR3 nucleotides: TGTGCCAGCAGCCGAGACCCGGTTAGCAATCAGCCCCAGCATTTT.

The chain has TRBV12-5 and TRBJ2-3, with 7 nucleotides matching TRBD1. The CDR3 sequence is 15 residues long. Germline V gene lookup returns CDR1 LGHNT and CDR2 FRNRAP. Trimming removed 3 bases from V and 4 bases from J; junction bases left unmatched: 7. Written as DNA, the CDR3 is TGTGCTAGTGGTTTCACCGGGACAGTTTCAGATACGCAGTATTTT. It specifies CASGFTGTVSDTQYF. The full variable domain, rest sourced from reference TRBV12-5 and TRBJ2-3, is DARVTQTPRHKVTEMGQEVTMRCQPILGHNTVFWYRQTMMQGLELLAYFRNRAPLDDSGMPKDRFSAEMPDATLATLKIQPSEPRDSAVYFCASGFTGTVSDTQYFGPGTRLTVL.

The chain joins TRBV18 to TRBJ2-7; 13 bases match TRBD2. With 3 bases clipped from V and 5 bases from J, the junction kept 4 bases outside the gene matches. CDR3 size: 15 residues. Germline lookup yields CDR1 KGHSH and CDR2 LQKENI. CDR3 in DNA: TGTGCCAGCTCACCGGGACTAGCGGGAAGCAACGAGCAGTACTTC. The encoded protein is CASSPGLAGSNEQYF.

This sequence joins TRBV27 and TRBJ2-7; 11 bases agree with TRBD2. Looked up from germline, CDR1 is MNHEY and CDR2 is SMNVEV (reference sequence). The ends lost 5 bases at V and 9 bases at J; junction bases unmatched: 6. The CDR3 sequence is 13 residues long. The CDR3 DNA reads TGTGCCAGCAGTCCCACTAGCGGGAGTCGGCAGTACTTC. It encodes CASSPTSGSRQYF.

This clone appeared once. DNA of the CDR3: TGTGCCAGCAGCTTCTCTACCTCCGGACAGGGGTGGAATGGCTACACCTTC. Translating it yields CASSFSTSGQGWNGYTF. V and J are TRBV7-8 and TRBJ1-2; 9 bases line up with TRBD1. There are 17 residues in the CDR3. Germline V CDR1 and CDR2: SGHVS, FQNEAQ. The J segment lost 6 bases and the V segment lost 3 bases, leaving 14 bases of the junction unmatched. Using reference TRBV7-8 and TRBJ1-2 for the parts outside the CDR3, the full variable domain is GAGVSQSPRYKVAKRGQDVALRCDPISGHVSLFWYQQALGQGPEFLTYFQNEAQLDKSGLPSDRFFAERPEGSVSTLKIQRTQQEDSAVYLCASSFSTSGQGWNGYTFGSGTRLTVV.

This chain connects TRBV24-1 to TRBJ2-1; 10 nucleotides agree with TRBD2. The CDR3 extends over 16 amino acids. V lost 4 bases and J lost 2; bases outside the gene matches: 4. Per germline, CDR1 KGHDR and CDR2 SFDVKD. CDR3 sequence: CATSETGLAAYNEQFF. CDR3 bases: TGTGCCACCAGTGAGACCGGACTAGCGGCCTACAATGAGCAGTTCTTC.

The chain joins TRBV7-2 to TRBJ2-3; TRBD1 is a possible D gene (6 bases). The CDR3 runs 15 residues. Germline assignment: CDR1 SGHTA and CDR2 FQGNSA. Between the trimmed V and J ends, which lost 3 bases and 0 bases, there was a span of 10 bases. The DNA for the CDR3 is TGTGCCAGCAGCTTCCTGACAGGAAGCACAGATACGCAGTATTTT. Translation gives CASSFLTGSTDTQYF.

V is TRBV13 and J is TRBJ2-4; TRBD1 is a possible D gene (6 bases). Trimming stripped 5 bases from V and 7 bases from J, with 9 bases between. Germline V gene lookup returns CDR1 PRHDT and CDR2 FYEKMQ (reference sequence). The CDR3 is 12 amino acids. CDR3 sequence: CASSRGSNIQYF. CDR3 in DNA: TGTGCCAGCAGCAGGGGGTCGAACATTCAGTACTTC.

The chain uses TRBV13 and TRBJ2-1; 10 bases line up with TRBD2. Trimming at V came to 0 bases and at J to 9 bases, leaving 5 bases not matched to a gene. CDR1 PRHDT and CDR2 FYEKMQ come from the germline V gene (reference sequence). The CDR3 totals 15 residues. CDR3 coding DNA: TGTGCCAGCAGCTTAGGCGCTAGCGGGAGAGGTGAGCAGTTCTTC. Its protein product is CASSLGASGRGEQFF.

The chain joins TRBV6-5 to TRBJ1-4; D is undetermined. Trimming took off 6 bases at V and 0 bases at J, with 11 bases between the two ends. Per germline, CDR1 MNHEY and CDR2 SVGAGI. There are 15 residues in the CDR3. CDR3 protein: CASSLLSATNEKLFF. CDR3 bases: TGTGCCAGCAGCCTGCTGAGTGCAACTAATGAAAAACTGTTTTTT.